This is a list of T cell receptor beta chains from one sample in a study of OX40 agonist ivuxolimab in advanced cancers. TCRdb keeps only in-frame clones here, not all; method: immunoSEQ multiplex PCR. The sample contains just over 35,000 clones, roughly 80% of which appear only once. This material consisted of CD4+ or CD8+ T cells sorted from blood, taken in a trial of the OX40 agonist ivuxolimab. Every receptor here comes from an adult with an advanced solid tumor such as melanoma, head and neck, liver or kidney cancer. Both conserved end residues are part of each CDR3. Fields, in order: D gene, V gene, CDR3 length, clone size, J gene, CDR3 protein, CDR3 DNA. The D gene is left open where the match is weak. Clone size is stated in some rows and not others, as once, few, many or a class when expanded.

d_call: TRBD2; v_call: TRBV25-1; cdr3_length: 13; clone_size: .; j_call: TRBJ2-7; cdr3_aa: CASSVGRFVEQYF; cdr3_nt: TGTGCCAGCAGCGTCGGGAGGTTCGTCGAGCAGTACTTC
d_call: TRBD2; v_call: TRBV11-2; cdr3_length: 14; clone_size: .; j_call: TRBJ2-7; cdr3_aa: CASSLRLAGFFQYF; cdr3_nt: TGTGCCAGCAGCTTAAGACTAGCGGGGTTTTTTCAGTACTTC
d_call: .; v_call: TRBV19; cdr3_length: 15; clone_size: .; j_call: TRBJ1-4; cdr3_aa: CASSLRRRHNEKLFF; cdr3_nt: TGTGCCAGTAGTCTTCGTAGGAGACATAATGAAAAACTGTTTTTT
d_call: TRBD2; v_call: TRBV29-1; cdr3_length: 13; clone_size: once; j_call: TRBJ2-1; cdr3_aa: CSVVPSGRNEQFF; cdr3_nt: TGCAGCGTTGTCCCCAGCGGGAGAAATGAGCAGTTCTTC
d_call: TRBD2; v_call: TRBV4-2; cdr3_length: 15; clone_size: .; j_call: TRBJ2-1; cdr3_aa: CASSPSGSSYNEQFF; cdr3_nt: TGTGCCAGCAGCCCTAGCGGGAGTTCCTACAATGAGCAGTTCTTC
d_call: .; v_call: TRBV11-3; cdr3_length: 17; clone_size: once; j_call: TRBJ2-6; cdr3_aa: CAPTRGALSSGANVLTF; cdr3_nt: TGTGCCCCAACCCGCGGGGCTCTAAGCTCTGGGGCCAACGTCCTGACTTTC
d_call: .; v_call: TRBV7-9; cdr3_length: 15; clone_size: .; j_call: TRBJ1-5; cdr3_aa: CASTIIGGRNQPQHF; cdr3_nt: TGTGCCAGCACCATCATAGGGGGAAGAAATCAGCCCCAGCATTTT
d_call: TRBD1; v_call: TRBV5-1; cdr3_length: 14; clone_size: few; j_call: TRBJ2-7; cdr3_aa: CASSLGGTDYEQYF; cdr3_nt: TGCGCCAGCAGCTTGGGAGGGACAGATTACGAGCAGTACTTC
d_call: TRBD2; v_call: TRBV27; cdr3_length: 16; clone_size: once; j_call: TRBJ2-1; cdr3_aa: CASSRLAGGTENEQFF; cdr3_nt: TGTGCCAGCAGCCGACTAGCGGGAGGGACCGAGAATGAGCAGTTCTTC
d_call: .; v_call: TRBV7-9; cdr3_length: 17; clone_size: .; j_call: TRBJ2-6; cdr3_aa: CASTTLGVNSGANVLTF; cdr3_nt: TGTGCCAGCACCACGCTAGGGGTTAACTCTGGGGCCAACGTCCTGACTTTC
d_call: TRBD2; v_call: TRBV4-2; cdr3_length: 17; clone_size: .; j_call: TRBJ2-7; cdr3_aa: CASSQERGGLADYEQYF; cdr3_nt: TGTGCCAGCAGCCAAGAACGGGGGGGACTAGCGGACTACGAGCAGTACTTC
d_call: TRBD1; v_call: TRBV19; cdr3_length: 14; clone_size: few; j_call: TRBJ1-5; cdr3_aa: CASSLWTGDQPQHF; cdr3_nt: TGTGCCAGTAGTTTATGGACAGGGGATCAGCCCCAGCATTTT
d_call: TRBD2; v_call: TRBV28; cdr3_length: 16; clone_size: .; j_call: TRBJ2-1; cdr3_aa: CASSLDGGGGFNEQFF; cdr3_nt: TGTGCCAGCAGTTTAGATGGCGGGGGGGGATTTAATGAGCAGTTCTTC
d_call: .; v_call: TRBV6-5; cdr3_length: 13; clone_size: .; j_call: TRBJ1-3; cdr3_aa: CATRTVSGNTIYF; cdr3_nt: TGTGCCACGCGGACGGTCTCTGGAAACACCATATATTTT
d_call: TRBD2; v_call: TRBV13; cdr3_length: 18; clone_size: .; j_call: TRBJ2-7; cdr3_aa: CASSLAPPSGRAGDEQYF; cdr3_nt: TGTGCCAGCAGCTTAGCCCCTCCTAGCGGGAGGGCCGGGGACGAGCAGTACTTC
d_call: TRBD1; v_call: TRBV6-6; cdr3_length: 15; clone_size: .; j_call: TRBJ1-2; cdr3_aa: CASSYSGTDKYGYTF; cdr3_nt: TGTGCCAGCAGTTATTCCGGGACAGATAAGTACGGCTACACCTTC
d_call: .; v_call: TRBV5-4; cdr3_length: 13; clone_size: .; j_call: TRBJ2-5; cdr3_aa: CASSLSGQETQYF; cdr3_nt: TGTGCCAGCAGCTTGAGCGGCCAAGAGACCCAGTACTTC
d_call: .; v_call: TRBV15; cdr3_length: 13; clone_size: .; j_call: TRBJ1-2; cdr3_aa: CATRLAGGDGYTF; cdr3_nt: TGTGCCACCAGGCTTGCCGGGGGGGATGGCTACACCTTC
d_call: TRBD2; v_call: TRBV4-3; cdr3_length: 17; clone_size: .; j_call: TRBJ2-3; cdr3_aa: CASSQDWGGGYTDTQYF; cdr3_nt: TGCGCCAGCAGCCAAGATTGGGGCGGGGGGTACACAGATACGCAGTATTTT
d_call: .; v_call: TRBV7-2; cdr3_length: 13; clone_size: .; j_call: TRBJ1-5; cdr3_aa: CASSLSEYQPQHF; cdr3_nt: TGTGCCAGCAGCTTGTCCGAGTATCAGCCCCAGCATTTT
d_call: TRBD1; v_call: TRBV7-2; cdr3_length: 15; clone_size: few; j_call: TRBJ1-2; cdr3_aa: CASSLGTGINYGYTF; cdr3_nt: TGTGCCAGCAGCTTAGGGACAGGGATTAACTATGGCTACACCTTC
d_call: TRBD1; v_call: TRBV5-4; cdr3_length: 14; clone_size: .; j_call: TRBJ1-2; cdr3_aa: CASSFSRGGGGYTF; cdr3_nt: TGTGCCAGCAGCTTTTCAAGAGGGGGCGGCGGCTACACCTTC
d_call: .; v_call: TRBV15; cdr3_length: 15; clone_size: once; j_call: TRBJ1-1; cdr3_aa: CATSRDRPVNTEAFF; cdr3_nt: TGTGCCACCAGCAGGGACAGACCGGTGAACACTGAAGCTTTCTTT
d_call: TRBD1; v_call: TRBV27; cdr3_length: 17; clone_size: .; j_call: TRBJ1-2; cdr3_aa: CASSLSGPTGGYHGYTF; cdr3_nt: TGTGCCAGCAGTTTATCGGGACCGACAGGGGGATATCATGGCTACACCTTC
d_call: .; v_call: TRBV15; cdr3_length: 16; clone_size: few; j_call: TRBJ2-1; cdr3_aa: CATSRGLGGDINEQFF; cdr3_nt: TGTGCCACCAGCAGAGGGCTGGGGGGCGATATAAATGAGCAGTTCTTC
d_call: .; v_call: TRBV7-6; cdr3_length: 15; clone_size: .; j_call: TRBJ1-3; cdr3_aa: CASSFGGASGNTIYF; cdr3_nt: TGTGCCAGCAGCTTTGGAGGAGCCTCTGGAAACACCATATATTTT
d_call: TRBD1; v_call: TRBV2; cdr3_length: 13; clone_size: .; j_call: TRBJ1-4; cdr3_aa: CASSTGDNEKLFF; cdr3_nt: TGTGCCAGCAGTACAGGGGACAACGAAAAACTGTTTTTT
d_call: .; v_call: TRBV7-6; cdr3_length: 12; clone_size: .; j_call: TRBJ2-1; cdr3_aa: CASSHPWEEQFF; cdr3_nt: TGTGCCAGCAGTCACCCCTGGGAAGAGCAGTTCTTC
d_call: TRBD1; v_call: TRBV11-2; cdr3_length: 15; clone_size: once; j_call: TRBJ1-2; cdr3_aa: CASSLTGDGYYGYTF; cdr3_nt: TGTGCCAGCAGCCTCACAGGGGATGGATACTATGGCTACACCTTC
d_call: .; v_call: TRBV9; cdr3_length: 12; clone_size: few; j_call: TRBJ1-2; cdr3_aa: CASRDHFDGYTF; cdr3_nt: TGTGCCAGCAGAGACCACTTCGATGGCTACACCTTC
d_call: TRBD2; v_call: TRBV27; cdr3_length: 15; clone_size: .; j_call: TRBJ2-2; cdr3_aa: CASSSVAGGIGELFF; cdr3_nt: TGTGCCAGCAGTTCCGTTGCGGGGGGTATCGGGGAGCTGTTTTTT
d_call: .; v_call: TRBV6-5; cdr3_length: 14; clone_size: .; j_call: TRBJ2-7; cdr3_aa: CASGGTTNFYEQYF; cdr3_nt: TGTGCCAGCGGGGGGACCACTAACTTCTACGAGCAGTACTTC
d_call: .; v_call: TRBV6-5; cdr3_length: 11; clone_size: once; j_call: TRBJ1-1; cdr3_aa: CASLAGTEAFF; cdr3_nt: TGTGCCAGCCTAGCGGGGACTGAAGCTTTCTTT
d_call: .; v_call: TRBV15; cdr3_length: 13; clone_size: .; j_call: TRBJ2-7; cdr3_aa: CATSRGQLYEQYF; cdr3_nt: TGTGCCACCAGCAGAGGGCAACTCTACGAGCAGTACTTC